The 3 T cell receptor beta chains in this list originate from one sample, sequenced in a study of blood T cells in healthy people across ages. Using a J-beta primer mix together with a sample-barcoded 5' primer, a second PCR was run for roughly 6 to 12 cycles. TCRdb re-analysed the 5' RACE reads in MiXCR, keeping a single row per CDR3 protein. The profile shows around 1,600,000 distinct CDR3 sequences, about 42% of them singletons. The sample taken for sequencing was blood. Receptors originate from a woman younger than 30 in good health.

The CDR3 DNA follows: TGCAGTGCTACACCGCCGAGTGGACTAGCGGACTTCTACGAGCAGTACTTC. This sequence encodes CSATPPSGLADFYEQYF. V and J are TRBV20-1 and TRBJ2-7; 10 positions agree with TRBD2. Losses at the gene ends were 4 bases for V and 3 bases for J; bases not matched to a gene: 15. Germline CDR1 reads DFQATT; CDR2 reads SNEGSKA (reference sequence). CDR3 length: 17 residues.

The chain joins TRBV29-1 to TRBJ1-2; D is unresolved. V was cut by 0 bases and J by 8 bases, with 13 bases left in between. Germline V gene sequence: CDR1 SQVTM, CDR2 ANQGSEA. This CDR3 is 13 amino acids long. CDR3: CSVEDGRGMGYTF. DNA for the CDR3: TGCAGCGTTGAAGACGGACGGGGTATGGGCTACACCTTC.

In this sample, this clonotype turned up a few times. This rearrangement joins TRBV7-9 to TRBJ1-2; D unresolved. Germline V CDR1 and CDR2: SEHNR, FQNEAQ (reference sequence). The CDR3 loop spans 15 amino acids. Trimming pared 5 bases from V and 4 bases from J, leaving 17 bases between. CDR3 sequence reads: CASSLPTQIVYGYTF. The CDR3 nucleotides are TGTGCCAGCAGCCTCCCCACACAGATCGTCTATGGCTACACCTTC.